The 16 T cell receptor beta chains listed next were all sequenced from one sample in a study of OX40 agonist ivuxolimab in advanced cancers. This table comes from immunoSEQ multiplex PCR, and its TCRdb copy is limited to in-frame clones, with some not included. The table shows about 71,000 clones, with 91% occurring only once. Sequencing was performed on CD4+ or CD8+ T cells sorted from blood, taken in a trial of the OX40 agonist ivuxolimab. Receptor source: an adult with an advanced solid tumor such as melanoma, head and neck, liver or kidney cancer.

The chain links TRBV28 to TRBJ1-5; TRBD1 agrees at 8 bases. Germline CDR1 reads MDHEN; CDR2 reads SYDVKM. The CDR3 is 15 residues long. V shed 6 bases, J shed 1 base, and the junction held 5 bases outside the gene matches. Here the CDR3 reads CASRDRGGSNQPQHF. The CDR3 DNA reads as TGTGCCAGCAGAGACAGGGGCGGCAGCAATCAGCCCCAGCATTTT.

The chain carries TRBV28 and TRBJ2-7; the D gene is possibly TRBD2 (5 bases). CDR1 is MDHEN and CDR2 is SYDVKM in the germline V gene. V was pared by 10 bases and J by 6 bases, with 16 bases between. There are 12 residues in the CDR3. Here the CDR3 DNA reads TGTGCCACCATAGGGAGAGGTGGCGAGCAGTACTTC. Translated, it gives CATIGRGGEQYF. Using reference TRBV28 and TRBJ2-7 for the parts outside the CDR3, the full variable domain is DVKVTQSSRYLVKRTGEKVFLECVQDMDHENMFWYRQDPGLGLRLIYFSYDVKMKEKGDIPEGYSVSREKKERFSLILESASTNQTSMYLCATIGRGGEQYFGPGTRLTVT.

The rearrangement joins TRBV27 to TRBJ1-1; D is unresolved. Germline V gene data show CDR1 as MNHEY and CDR2 as SMNVEV (reference sequence). This CDR3 is 12 amino acids long. V was clipped by 5 bases and J by 4 bases, with 8 bases between them. CDR3 DNA: TGTGCCAGCAGTGCAGGAGGCACTGAAGCTTTCTTT. This codes for CASSAGGTEAFF.

The chain employs TRBV14 and TRBJ2-5, with TRBD1 identical over 7 bases. The J segment lost 8 bases and the V segment lost 2 bases, leaving 11 bases of the junction unmatched. The CDR3 has 15 amino acids. CDR1 is SGHDN and CDR2 is FVKESK in the germline V gene. The CDR3 DNA reads TGTGCCAGCAGCCAAACAGGGGATCCCCCCGGTACCCAGTACTTC. Encoded protein: CASSQTGDPPGTQYF.

This clone was picked up one time. The J gene is TRBJ2-7, the V gene TRBV11-2, with D perhaps matching TRBD2 (5 bases). Germline V gives CDR1 SGHAT, CDR2 FQNNGV. Trimming stripped 5 bases from V and 3 bases from J, with 11 bases between. The CDR3 contains 13 residues. This CDR3 reads CASSLGLNYEQYF. CDR3 DNA sequence: TGTGCCAGCAGCCTCGGACTGAACTACGAGCAGTACTTC.

The chain joins TRBV5-8 to TRBJ2-7; no definite D call. V was cut by 7 bases and J by 2 bases, with 22 bases left in between. CDR3 length: 16 amino acids. The germline V gene has CDR1 SGHTS and CDR2 YDEGEE. CDR3 loop: CASYCGPQTYPYEQYF. Here the CDR3 DNA reads TGTGCCAGCTATTGTGGCCCCCAGACCTATCCCTACGAGCAGTACTTC.

The chain combines TRBV27 with TRBJ1-5; TRBD1 matches at 11 bases. The CDR3 covers 14 residues. Germline CDR1 MNHEY, CDR2 SMNVEV (reference sequence). The trim removed 8 bases at V and 5 bases at J, leaving 5 bases unmatched. Here the CDR3 DNA reads TGTGCCAGCGGCTGGACAGGGGGCGATCAGCCCCAGCATTTT. It yields the protein CASGWTGGDQPQHF.

A note on this clone: The identical CDR3 is also encoded by other nucleotide sequences in the sample. V is TRBV18 and J is TRBJ2-5; TRBD1 matches at 10 bases. Germline V lookup: CDR1 KGHSH, CDR2 LQKENI. V lost 5 bases to trimming and J lost 5 bases; unmatched junction nucleotides: 2. The CDR3 is 13 amino acids. The CDR3 nucleotides are TGTGCCAGCTCAGGGACAGGGGAGGAGACCCAGTACTTC. Its translation is CASSGTGEETQYF.

This chain uses TRBV4-2 with TRBJ2-3; D is tentatively TRBD1 or TRBD2 (6 bases each). V lost 0 bases to trimming and J lost 1 base, with 14 bases between them. The CDR3 loop spans 17 amino acids. Germline CDR1 reads LGHNA; CDR2 reads YNFKEQ. Here the CDR3 reads CASSQEGGRGGTDTQYF. The CDR3 DNA reads TGTGCCAGCAGCCAAGAGGGGGGCAGGGGTGGCACAGATACGCAGTATTTT.

V and J are TRBV9 and TRBJ2-2; D could derive from TRBD1 or TRBD2 (5 bases each). V gave up 0 bases and J gave up 6 bases, with 6 bases separating them. The germline CDR1 and CDR2 sequences are SGDLS and YYNGEE. The CDR3 is 13 amino acids. In DNA, the CDR3 is TGTGCCAGCAGCGTAGGGGGGTCCGGGGAGCTGTTTTTT. Encoded protein: CASSVGGSGELFF. The full variable domain, rest sourced from reference TRBV9 and TRBJ2-2, is DSGVTQTPKHLITATGQRVTLRCSPRSGDLSVYWYQQSLDQGLQFLIQYYNGEERAKGNILERFSAQQFPDLHSELNLSSLELGDSALYFCASSVGGSGELFFGEGSRLTVL.

This chain links TRBV7-2 with TRBJ2-1, with no clear D. Germline V gene sequence: CDR1 SGHTA, CDR2 FQGNSA. The V end lost 0 bases, the J end lost 8 bases, and 14 bases lay between the germline ends. The CDR3 has 15 residues. In DNA, the CDR3 is TGTGCCAGCAGCTTAGCGGACCAATCACGGGATGAGCAGTTCTTC. Its protein product is CASSLADQSRDEQFF.

The chain employs TRBV19 and TRBJ1-4, with no clear D. V lost 6 bases and J lost 8, with 22 bases in between. Germline-derived CDR1 and CDR2 are LNHDA and SQIVND (reference sequence). This CDR3 spans 16 amino acids. The CDR3 reads CASRQARGLSGEKLFF. CDR3 in DNA: TGTGCCAGTAGACAAGCCCGCGGACTGAGCGGGGAAAAACTGTTTTTT.

This clone has just a few counts. The chain couples TRBV19 to TRBJ1-5, with 8 bases identical to TRBD1. Germline values: CDR1 LNHDA, CDR2 SQIVND (reference sequence). The CDR3 has 15 amino acids. Trimming cost V 8 bases and J 3 bases; bases outside gene matches: 9. The CDR3 DNA is TGTGCCAGTTCGACTACGACAGGGGTCAATCAGCCCCAGCATTTT. Encoded protein: CASSTTTGVNQPQHF.

This chain links TRBV7-6 with TRBJ2-7; possible D gene TRBD2, 7 bases. The CDR3 covers 15 residues. V dropped 1 base and J dropped 5 bases, with 15 bases sitting between them. In germline, CDR1 is SGHVS, CDR2 FNYEAQ. DNA for the CDR3: TGTGCCAGCAGCTTAGGAGGGGGGGGCTTGGACGAGCAGTACTTC. Translated: CASSLGGGGLDEQYF.

This chain uses TRBV2 with TRBJ1-1, with D unclear. Per the germline V gene, CDR1 is SNHLY and CDR2 is FYNNEI. This CDR3 contains 13 residues. V lost 1 base and J lost 6, with 9 bases in between. The CDR3: CASSEGRVAEAFF. CDR3 nucleotide sequence: TGTGCCAGCAGTGAAGGGAGGGTAGCTGAAGCTTTCTTT.

This chain uses TRBV4-3 with TRBJ2-7; TRBD2 agrees at 7 bases. Germline CDR1 is LGHNA and CDR2 is YSLEER. The length of the CDR3 is 17 residues. J gave up 2 bases and V 0 bases, and 10 bases lay outside the gene matches. The CDR3: CASSQDLDREVPYEQYF. The CDR3 DNA reads as TGCGCCAGCAGCCAAGATCTCGACCGGGAGGTACCCTACGAGCAGTACTTC.